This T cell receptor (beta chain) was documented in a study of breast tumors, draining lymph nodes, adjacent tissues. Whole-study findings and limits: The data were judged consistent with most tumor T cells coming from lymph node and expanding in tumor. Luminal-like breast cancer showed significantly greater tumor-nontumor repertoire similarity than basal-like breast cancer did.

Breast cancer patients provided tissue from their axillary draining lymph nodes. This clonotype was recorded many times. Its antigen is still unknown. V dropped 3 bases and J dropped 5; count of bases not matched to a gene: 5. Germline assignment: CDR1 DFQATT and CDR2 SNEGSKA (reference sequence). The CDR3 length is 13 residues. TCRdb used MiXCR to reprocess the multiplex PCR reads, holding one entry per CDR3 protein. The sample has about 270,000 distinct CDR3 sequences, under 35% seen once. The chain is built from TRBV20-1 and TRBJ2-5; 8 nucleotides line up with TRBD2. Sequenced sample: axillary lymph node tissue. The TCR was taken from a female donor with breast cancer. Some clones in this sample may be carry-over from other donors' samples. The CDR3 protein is CSARVSGVETQYF. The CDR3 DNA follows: TGCAGTGCTAGGGTTAGCGGGGTGGAGACCCAGTACTTC.